These 8 T cell receptor beta chains were all obtained from the same sample, sequenced in a study of blood T cell repertoires in COVID-19. Some clones are missing from TCRdb's copy, which holds only in-frame ones; the method was immunoSEQ multiplex PCR. Of roughly 120,000 clones detected, approximately 90% appear once; the ten largest clones hold under 9%. The sequenced sample consisted of peripheral blood. The receptor source for this set is a woman in her 70s who had recovered from COVID-19.

This chain uses TRBV4-2 with TRBJ2-7; TRBD1 might be the D (5 bases). Germline assignment: CDR1 LGHNA and CDR2 YNFKEQ. The CDR3 has 17 residues. Trimming pared 0 bases from V and 3 bases from J, leaving 18 bases between. The CDR3, as DNA: TGTGCCAGCAGCCAAGACCTAGGGGCCGTCCCCTTCTACGAGCAGTACTTC. As protein: CASSQDLGAVPFYEQYF.

This clone was seen just once. The J gene is TRBJ1-2, the V gene TRBV7-2; the D gene is possibly TRBD1 (6 bases). The CDR3 is 17 amino acids. The germline V gene has CDR1 SGHTA and CDR2 FQGNSA. The V end was cut by 1 base, the J end by 6 bases, with 21 bases between. CDR3 loop: CASSLGLGSRHRDGYTF. The CDR3 DNA sequence: TGTGCCAGCAGCTTAGGTTTGGGGTCTCGACACAGGGATGGCTACACCTTC. Full variable domain (remainder filled in from reference TRBV7-2 and TRBJ1-2): GAGVSQSPSNKVTEKGKDVELRCDPISGHTALYWYRQSLGQGLEFLIYFQGNSAPDKSGLPSDRFSAERTGGSVSTLTIQRTQQEDSAVYLCASSLGLGSRHRDGYTFGSGTRLTVV.

V gene TRBV18 combines with J gene TRBJ2-7, with 7 bases matching TRBD2. CDR1 and CDR2 from the germline V gene are KGHSH and LQKENI. The CDR3 has 14 amino acids. With V trimmed by 8 bases and J by 4 bases, 11 bases remained unmatched. The CDR3 DNA is TGTGCCAGCACCTCTAGCGGCTCCTCGTACGAGCAGTACTTC. This encodes CASTSSGSSYEQYF.

The chain combines TRBV20-1 with TRBJ1-1; 11 nucleotides align to TRBD1. Germline V gene lookup returns CDR1 DFQATT and CDR2 SNEGSKA (reference sequence). Losses at the gene ends were 3 bases for V and 4 bases for J; bases not matched to a gene: 7. The CDR3 runs 15 residues. Here the CDR3 reads CSASNPGTGGTEAFF. CDR3 nucleotides: TGCAGTGCTAGTAACCCCGGGACAGGGGGCACTGAAGCTTTCTTT.

With respect to this clone: One end of the junction does not line up with germline, which may come from a read error. The rearrangement joins TRBV7-2 to TRBJ1-1; D is unclear. Germline values: CDR1 SGHTA, CDR2 FQGNSA. The CDR3 runs to 13 residues. CDR3 sequence reads: CASSSLRGLEGFF. CDR3 bases: TGTGCCAGCAGCTCGCTTCGCGGCTTAGAAGGTTTCTTT.

V gene TRBV7-9 combines with J gene TRBJ1-2; 7 positions match TRBD1. CDR3 length: 13 residues. Losses at the gene ends were 7 bases for V and 3 bases for J; bases not matched to a gene: 5. Per germline, CDR1 SEHNR and CDR2 FQNEAQ (reference sequence). This CDR3 reads CASNHRGDYGYTF. The CDR3 nucleotides are TGTGCCAGCAACCACAGGGGAGACTATGGCTACACCTTC.

V gene TRBV27 combines with J gene TRBJ2-1; TRBD1 aligns across 8 bases. Trimming at V came to 4 bases and at J to 8 bases, leaving 10 bases not matched to a gene. Germline loops: CDR1 MNHEY, CDR2 SMNVEV (reference sequence). The CDR3 contains 15 residues. The CDR3 loop is CASSYDRGPRDEQFF. CDR3 DNA sequence: TGTGCCAGCAGTTATGACAGGGGCCCTAGGGATGAGCAGTTCTTC.

Ten or more counts support this clone. This chain uses TRBV24-1 with TRBJ2-2, with 12 positions matching TRBD1. Germline V lookup: CDR1 KGHDR, CDR2 SFDVKD. This CDR3 has 17 amino acids. Losses at the gene ends were 0 bases for V and 8 bases for J; bases not matched to a gene: 6. This chain's CDR3 is CATSDLGTGGPLGELFF. The CDR3 DNA is TGTGCCACCAGTGATTTGGGGACAGGGGGCCCTCTGGGGGAGCTGTTTTTT.